This TCR beta chain is drawn from a study of blood T cell repertoires in COVID-19. Study context: COVID-19 samples collected from the United States, Italy and Spain covered acute and convalescent phases. PBMCs, B-cell-depleted T cells, or T cells were the source of the cDNA or gDNA that made up the material.

CDR1 is MNHEY, CDR2 SVGAGI, per germline. V shed 6 bases and J shed 4 bases, with 10 bases lying between them. CDR3 length: 12 residues. Original analysis: The assay estimated nucleated cells by amplifying reference gene primers. TCRdb's table, derived via immunoSEQ multiplex PCR, lists solely in-frame clones and lacks some. V, J and clone size reflect that table, while D and trimming were determined from the DNA. The table lists approximately 90,000 clones, around 87% of them singletons. The material sequenced was peripheral blood. This clonotype originated in a human donor in a cohort sampled during active COVID-19. The chain recombines TRBV6-5 with TRBJ2-7; D not resolved. The CDR3 region has the DNA TGTGCCAGCAGGAAATCACTTTACGAGCAGTACTTC. It translates to CASRKSLYEQYF.